The present T cell receptor beta chain was sequenced within a study of T cell changes during pregnancy in multiple sclerosis. Some clones are missing from TCRdb's copy, which holds only in-frame ones; the method was immunoSEQ multiplex PCR. The data show almost 50,000 clones, approximately 94% seen once. The CDR3 covers 15 residues. The germline V gene encodes CDR1 LGHNA and CDR2 YSLEER. Unmatched junction bases numbered 1, after V lost 0 bases and J lost 2 bases. This clone is a singleton in its sample. The sequence was obtained from a female donor with multiple sclerosis, enrolled in a pregnancy study. This chain uses TRBV4-3 with TRBJ1-3; 7 bases align to TRBD1. This specimen consisted of CD4+ T cells from peripheral blood mononuclear cells, obtained in the third trimester of pregnancy. This chain's CDR3 is CASSQEQGPGNTIYF. In nucleotides, the CDR3 is TGCGCCAGCAGCCAAGAACAGGGGCCTGGAAACACCATATATTTT.